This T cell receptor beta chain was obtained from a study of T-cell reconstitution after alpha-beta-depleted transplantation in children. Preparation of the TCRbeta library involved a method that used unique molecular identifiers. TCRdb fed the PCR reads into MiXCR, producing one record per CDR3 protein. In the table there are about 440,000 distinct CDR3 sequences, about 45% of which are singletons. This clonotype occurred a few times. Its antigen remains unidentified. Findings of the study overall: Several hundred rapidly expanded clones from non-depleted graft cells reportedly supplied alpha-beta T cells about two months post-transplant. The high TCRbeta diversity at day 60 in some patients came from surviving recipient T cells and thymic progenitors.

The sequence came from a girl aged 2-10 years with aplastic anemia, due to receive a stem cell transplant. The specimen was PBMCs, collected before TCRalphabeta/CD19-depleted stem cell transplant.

CDR3 amino acids: CASSDRLGNEQFF. The CDR3 nucleotides read TGTGCCAGCAGCGACCGCCTGGGCAATGAGCAGTTCTTC. The rearrangement links TRBV7-9 to TRBJ2-1; D gene uncertain. This CDR3 comprises 13 residues. Germline lookup yields CDR1 SEHNR and CDR2 FQNEAQ (reference sequence). V was cut by 5 bases and J by 6 bases, with 11 bases left in between.